The 6 T cell receptor beta chains below all came from one sample that was sequenced in a study of T-cell reconstitution after alpha-beta-depleted transplantation in children. TCRbeta library construction was performed incorporating unique molecular identifiers. TCRdb re-called the PCR reads through MiXCR, storing one row per CDR3 protein. The sample includes around 240,000 distinct CDR3 sequences, over 9.5% of them seen just once. The material was PBMCs from the stem cell graft donor, obtained from the stem cell graft. The source of these receptors is a human donor who donated a stem cell graft to a child with SCID.

This clonotype appeared many times. The chain combines TRBV15 with TRBJ2-3, with 11 nucleotides matching TRBD2. Germline values: CDR1 LNHNV, CDR2 YYDKDF (reference sequence). J lost 8 bases, V lost 4 bases, and 8 bases had no gene match. This CDR3 is 15 amino acids long. This chain's CDR3 is CATSTPSGGPGTQYF. CDR3 nucleotides: TGTGCCACCAGCACGCCTAGCGGGGGGCCAGGTACGCAGTATTTT.

This clonotype was seen many times. The gene calls are TRBV12-3 or TRBV12-4 and TRBJ2-1, with D perhaps TRBD1 (6 bases). There are 18 residues in the CDR3. V was clipped by 0 bases and J by 1 base, with 16 bases between them. CDR3 DNA: TGTGCCAGCAGTTTAGCGGGGACACACACCTCTTCCTACAATGAGCAGTTCTTC. This sequence encodes CASSLAGTHTSSYNEQFF.

There are many counts of this clonotype. This sequence joins TRBV11-2 and TRBJ1-1; tentatively, D is TRBD1 (6 bases). The CDR3 runs to 12 residues. V was cut by 2 bases and J by 9 bases, with 10 bases left in between. Germline loops: CDR1 SGHAT, CDR2 FQNNGV. Here the CDR3 reads CASSLRTAQAFF. In nucleotides, the CDR3 is TGTGCCAGCAGCTTAAGGACAGCGCAAGCTTTCTTT.

This clonotype was found many times. This rearrangement joins TRBV6-5 to TRBJ1-1; no reliable D call. Germline assignment: CDR1 MNHEY and CDR2 SVGAGI. V shed 4 bases and J shed 0 bases, with 6 bases lying between them. The CDR3 consists of 13 residues. CDR3 nucleotide sequence: TGTGCCAGCAGTTTGGCCATGAACACTGAAGCTTTCTTT. Its translation is CASSLAMNTEAFF.

This clonotype was picked up a small number of times. The chain uses TRBV4-2 and TRBJ2-3, with 10 bases lining up with TRBD2. The germline V gene encodes CDR1 LGHNA and CDR2 YNFKEQ. The ends lost 8 bases at V and 2 bases at J; junction bases unmatched: 7. The CDR3 is made up of 15 amino acids. DNA for the CDR3: TGTGCCAGCCGGTCTAGCGGGGGCGACACAGATACGCAGTATTTT. Protein product: CASRSSGGDTDTQYF.

Of note for this clonotype: A much more abundant neighbour one base away suggests this may be a read error. The chain couples TRBV7-9 to TRBJ1-2, with D uncertain. Germline CDR1 and CDR2: SEHNR and FQNEAQ (reference sequence). The CDR3 has 13 residues. The CDR3 nucleotides are TGTGGCAGCAGCTTTGACGGGCACTATGGCTACACCTTC. Encoded protein: CGSSFDGHYGYTF.